This entry concerns a single TCR beta chain. The method was immunoSEQ multiplex PCR; TCRdb's version includes in-frame clones alone and lacks a portion of them. The sample records millions of clones, 85% to 95% being singletons. Healthy and HIV-negative, the adult donors had no recent acute infections or vaccinations. The sample originates from a study of shared clonotypes between healthy human individuals. The CDR3 is made up of 14 amino acids. Trimming took 4 bases from V and 2 from J, leaving 9 bases between them. Germline loops: CDR1 SNHLY, CDR2 FYNNEI. The chain employs TRBV2 and TRBJ1-3, with D possibly matching TRBD1 (6 bases). The receptor was derived from a man aged 18 to 35 in good health. The sequenced material came from naive CD4+ T cells sorted from blood. Subset noted: CD45RA+ positively selected. CDR3 residues: CASSAEGAGNTIYF. The DNA for the CDR3 is TGTGCCAGCAGTGCGGAGGGGGCTGGAAACACCATATATTTT. The variable domain in full, completed from reference TRBV2 and TRBJ1-3, reads EPEVTQTPSHQVTQMGQEVILRCVPISNHLYFYWYRQILGQKVEFLVSFYNNEISEKSEIFDDQFSVERPDGSNFTLKIRSTKLEDSAMYFCASSAEGAGNTIYFGEGSWLTVV.